The next 3 T cell receptor beta chains were all read from a single sample in a study of neurological immune-mediated disorders. MiXCR, applied by TCRdb to the 5' RACE reads, yields one record per CDR3 protein. The sample holds tens of thousands of distinct CDR3 sequences, 6% to 7% seen once. The sequenced sample consisted of CD4+ T cells from blood. The origin of the receptors is a woman between 35 and 50 years old in good health.

This clonotype came up many times. This sequence joins TRBV20-1 and TRBJ2-7; 13 nucleotides line up with TRBD2. This CDR3 is built from 16 residues. The ends lost 2 bases at V and 0 bases at J; junction bases unmatched: 4. The germline V gene encodes CDR1 DFQATT and CDR2 SNEGSKA (reference sequence). The CDR3 protein is CSARKLAGGSSYEQYF. In DNA, the CDR3 is TGCAGTGCTAGAAAACTAGCGGGAGGGAGCTCCTACGAGCAGTACTTC.

This clonotype has a count of ten or more. This chain uses TRBV20-1 with TRBJ2-5; D possibly corresponds to TRBD1 (6 bases). The V gene's germline CDR1 is DFQATT and CDR2 SNEGSKA (reference sequence). The CDR3 extends over 13 amino acids. V was cut by 3 bases and J by 3 bases, with 11 bases left in between. Written as DNA, the CDR3 is TGCAGTGCTAGGCAGGACAGAAAAGAGACCCAGTACTTC. Translation: CSARQDRKETQYF.

This clonotype was counted at least ten times. The chain is built from TRBV12-3 or TRBV12-4 and TRBJ2-2; 12 positions match TRBD2. V lost 6 bases, J lost 5 bases, and 4 bases stayed unmatched. The CDR3 is made up of 15 amino acids. The CDR3 DNA follows: TGTGCCAGCAGCCCGACTAGCGGGGGAACCGGGGAGCTGTTTTTT. Its translation is CASSPTSGGTGELFF.